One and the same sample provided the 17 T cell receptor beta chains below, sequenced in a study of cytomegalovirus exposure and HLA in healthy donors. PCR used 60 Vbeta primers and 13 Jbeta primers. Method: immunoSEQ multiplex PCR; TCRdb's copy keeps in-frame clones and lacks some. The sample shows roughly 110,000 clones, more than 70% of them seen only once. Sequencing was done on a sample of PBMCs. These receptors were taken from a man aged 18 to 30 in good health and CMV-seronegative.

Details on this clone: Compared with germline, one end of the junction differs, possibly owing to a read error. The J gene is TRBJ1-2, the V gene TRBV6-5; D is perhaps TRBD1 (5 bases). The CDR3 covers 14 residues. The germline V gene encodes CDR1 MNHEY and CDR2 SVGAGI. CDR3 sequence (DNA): TGTGCCAGCAGTTACCAGGGAAAGGGGTATGGCTACCCCTTC. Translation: CASSYQGKGYGYPF.

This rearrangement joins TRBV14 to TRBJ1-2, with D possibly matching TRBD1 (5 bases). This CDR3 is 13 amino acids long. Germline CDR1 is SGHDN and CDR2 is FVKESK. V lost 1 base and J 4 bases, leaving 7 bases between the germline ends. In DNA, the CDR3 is TGTGCCAGCAGCCAAGTGCAGGGCTATGGCTACACCTTC. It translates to CASSQVQGYGYTF. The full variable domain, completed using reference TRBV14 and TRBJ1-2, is EAGVTQFPSHSVIEKGQTVTLRCDPISGHDNLYWYRRVMGKEIKFLLHFVKESKQDESGMPNNRFLAERTGGTYSTLKVQPAELEDSGVYFCASSQVQGYGYTFGSGTRLTVV.

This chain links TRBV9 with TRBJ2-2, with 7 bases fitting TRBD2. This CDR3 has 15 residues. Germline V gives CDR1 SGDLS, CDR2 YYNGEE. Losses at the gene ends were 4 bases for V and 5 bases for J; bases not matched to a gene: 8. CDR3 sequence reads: CASSPSGRETGELFF. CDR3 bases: TGTGCCAGCAGCCCTTCAGGGAGGGAGACCGGGGAGCTGTTTTTT.

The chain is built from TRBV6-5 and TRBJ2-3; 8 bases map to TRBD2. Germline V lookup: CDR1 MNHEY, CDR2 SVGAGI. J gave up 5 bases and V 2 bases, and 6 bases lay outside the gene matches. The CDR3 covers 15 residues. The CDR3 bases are TGTGCCAGCAGTTACAGGCGGGGGGCTAAAGATACGCAGTATTTT. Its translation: CASSYRRGAKDTQYF.

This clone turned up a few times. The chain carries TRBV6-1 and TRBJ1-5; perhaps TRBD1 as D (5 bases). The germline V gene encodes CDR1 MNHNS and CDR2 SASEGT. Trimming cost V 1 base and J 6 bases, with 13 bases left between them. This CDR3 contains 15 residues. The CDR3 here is CASSEERGGFQPQHF. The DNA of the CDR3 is TGTGCCAGCAGTGAAGAAAGGGGCGGATTTCAGCCCCAGCATTTT.

Here the CDR3 DNA reads TGTGCCAGCACCCTGGGGCCCAGGGACGAGCAGTACTTC. Translation gives CASTLGPRDEQYF. The rearrangement uses TRBV28 and TRBJ2-7; tentative D call: TRBD1 (5 bases). V was pared by 7 bases and J by 5 bases, with 15 bases between. The CDR3 has 13 amino acids. Germline-derived CDR1 and CDR2 are MDHEN and SYDVKM.

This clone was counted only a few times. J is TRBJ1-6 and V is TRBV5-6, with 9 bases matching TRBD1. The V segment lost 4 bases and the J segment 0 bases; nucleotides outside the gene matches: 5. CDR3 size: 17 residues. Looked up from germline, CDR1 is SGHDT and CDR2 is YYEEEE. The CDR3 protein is CASSPGTGSSYNSPLHF. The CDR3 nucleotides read TGTGCCAGCAGCCCCGGGACAGGGAGCTCCTATAATTCACCCCTCCACTTT.

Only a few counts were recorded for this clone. The CDR3 reads CASSRDRSNEQFF. The CDR3 DNA follows: TGCGCCAGCAGCCGGGACAGGTCAAATGAGCAGTTCTTC. V and J are TRBV4-3 and TRBJ2-1, with 8 bases identical to TRBD1. Per the germline V gene, CDR1 is LGHNA and CDR2 is YSLEER. The CDR3 length is 13 residues. V lost 4 bases to trimming and J lost 7 bases; unmatched junction nucleotides: 3.

The CDR3 DNA reads TGTGCCGCCTGGGACAGGGGGATTGGCGAGCAGTACTTC. Its translation is CAAWDRGIGEQYF. The chain couples TRBV10-3 to TRBJ2-7; TRBD1 aligns across 11 bases. The CDR3 length is 13 residues. Trimming cost V 11 bases and J 6 bases; bases outside gene matches: 9. Germline V gene lookup returns CDR1 ENHRY and CDR2 SYGVKD.

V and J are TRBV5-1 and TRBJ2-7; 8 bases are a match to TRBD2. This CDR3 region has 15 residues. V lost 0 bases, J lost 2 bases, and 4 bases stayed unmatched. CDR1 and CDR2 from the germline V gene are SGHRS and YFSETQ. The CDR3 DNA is TGCGCCAGCAGCTTGGCTGGCGGGGGGACCTACGAGCAGTACTTC. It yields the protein CASSLAGGGTYEQYF.

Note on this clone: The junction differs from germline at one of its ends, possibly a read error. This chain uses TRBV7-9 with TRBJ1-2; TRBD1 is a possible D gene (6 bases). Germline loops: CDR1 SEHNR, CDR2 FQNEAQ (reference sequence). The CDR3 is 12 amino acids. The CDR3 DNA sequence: TGTTCCAGCAGCTTAGGGGGGGATGGCTACACCTTC. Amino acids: CSSSLGGDGYTF.

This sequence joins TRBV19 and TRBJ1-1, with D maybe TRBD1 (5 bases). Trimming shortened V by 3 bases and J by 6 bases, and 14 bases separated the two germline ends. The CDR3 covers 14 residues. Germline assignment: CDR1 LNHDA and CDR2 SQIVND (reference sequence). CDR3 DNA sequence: TGTGCCAGTAGTATTGGGGCAGTCTCCCCTGAAGCTTTCTTT. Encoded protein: CASSIGAVSPEAFF.

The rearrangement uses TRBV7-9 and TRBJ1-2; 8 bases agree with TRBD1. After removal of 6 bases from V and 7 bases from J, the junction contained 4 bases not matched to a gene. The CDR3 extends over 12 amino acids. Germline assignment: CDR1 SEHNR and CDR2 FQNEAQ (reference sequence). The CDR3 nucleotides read TGTGCCAGCAGGACAGGGGCGCTTGGCTACACCTTC. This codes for CASRTGALGYTF.

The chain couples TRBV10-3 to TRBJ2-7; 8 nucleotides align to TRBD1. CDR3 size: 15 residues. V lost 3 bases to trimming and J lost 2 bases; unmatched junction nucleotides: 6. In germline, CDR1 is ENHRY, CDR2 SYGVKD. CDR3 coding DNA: TGTGCCATCAGTGACCGACAGGGGCGTACCTACGAGCAGTACTTC. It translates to CAISDRQGRTYEQYF.

This CDR3 reads CASSLFRTHSPLHF. CDR3 DNA sequence: TGTGCCAGCAGCTTGTTCCGAACACATTCACCCCTCCACTTT. The V and J genes are TRBV7-6 and TRBJ1-6; D is unclear. The CDR3 contains 14 residues. V was pared by 3 bases and J by 8 bases, with 11 bases between. Germline V gives CDR1 SGHVS, CDR2 FNYEAQ.

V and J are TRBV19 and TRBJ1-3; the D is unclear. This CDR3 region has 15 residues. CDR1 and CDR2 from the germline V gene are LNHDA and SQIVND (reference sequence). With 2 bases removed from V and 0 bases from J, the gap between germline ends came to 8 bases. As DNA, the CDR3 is TGTGCCAGTAGTATATTGGCCCCCTCTGGAAACACCATATATTTT. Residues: CASSILAPSGNTIYF.

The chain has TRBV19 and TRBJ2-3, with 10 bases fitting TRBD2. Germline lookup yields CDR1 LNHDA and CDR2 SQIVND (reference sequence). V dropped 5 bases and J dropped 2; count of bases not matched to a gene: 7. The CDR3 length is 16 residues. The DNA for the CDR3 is TGTGCCAGTAGTTGGGCTAGCGGGGGTATCACAGATACGCAGTATTTT. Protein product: CASSWASGGITDTQYF.